Below, one T cell receptor (beta chain) is given with its context. No antigen is known for it. This sample is drawn from a study of shared clonotypes between healthy human individuals. Study background: Researchers drew samples from two women and three men aged 18 to 49. Researchers assigned three CD4 naive, three CD4 memory, two CD8 naive and one CD8 memory plate to each donor.

From germline, CDR1 is LGHNA and CDR2 YNFKEQ. The CDR3 covers 16 residues. Trimming took 0 bases from V and 4 from J, leaving 16 bases between them. Profiled with immunoSEQ multiplex PCR; TCRdb holds only in-frame clones, not every one. The sample yields 2 million to 3 million clones, 93% seen once. Study-level findings and limits: Naive subsets usually exceeded memory subsets in estimated richness. Across several donors, naive CD4 shared 4.5% to 6%, naive CD8 3.5% to 4%, memory CD4 roughly 2.5%, memory CD8 under 0.5%.

This sequence originates from a man aged 18 to 30 in good health. Some clones in this sample may be carry-over from other donors' samples. The specimen was naive CD4+ T cells from PBMCs. Subset defined: CD45RA+ positively selected. The gene calls are TRBV4-2 and TRBJ2-7, with D possibly matching TRBD1 (6 bases). The CDR3 region is CASSQDITGPIYEQYF. CDR3 coding DNA: TGTGCCAGCAGCCAAGATATAACAGGGCCGATATACGAGCAGTACTTC.